The 32 T cell receptor beta chains given below trace back to one sample, sequenced in a study of blood T cells in healthy people across ages. Combining a sample-barcoded 5' primer with a J-beta primer mix, a second PCR ran for about 6 to 11 cycles. TCRdb called the 5' RACE reads again in MiXCR, with one record for every CDR3 protein. The data hold 1.5 million to 2 million distinct CDR3 sequences, with 28% observed a single time. The specimen was blood. The receptor set was obtained from a woman in her 30s in good health.

The table lists this clonotype with many counts. The V and J genes are TRBV6-6 and TRBJ2-5; no firm D call. The CDR3 runs to 14 residues. Germline V CDR1 and CDR2: MNHNY, SVGAGI (reference sequence). V was cut by 1 base and J by 2 bases, with 8 bases left in between. In nucleotides, the CDR3 is TGTGCCAGCAGTTACTTCGGTTCTCAAGAGACCCAGTACTTC. Its protein is CASSYFGSQETQYF.

This clonotype was detected a few times. The chain uses TRBV5-1 and TRBJ1-5; 10 bases are a match to TRBD1. The CDR3 has 16 residues. CDR1 and CDR2 (germline): SGHRS, YFSETQ. The V segment lost 2 bases and the J segment 6 bases; nucleotides outside the gene matches: 8. The CDR3 spells CASSLGTGAGPQPQHF. The CDR3 DNA reads TGCGCCAGCAGCTTAGGGACAGGGGCCGGACCTCAGCCCCAGCATTTT. Supplemented by reference TRBV5-1 and TRBJ1-5, the full variable domain reads KAGVTQTPRYLIKTRGQQVTLSCSPISGHRSVSWYQQTPGQGLQFLFEYFSETQRNKGNFPGRFSGRQFSNSRSEMNVSTLELGDSALYLCASSLGTGAGPQPQHFGDGTRLSIL.

This clonotype was picked up many times. This chain joins TRBV9 and TRBJ2-1, with 11 bases matching TRBD2. This CDR3 has 15 amino acids. Germline-derived CDR1 and CDR2 are SGDLS and YYNGEE. With V trimmed by 4 bases and J by 7 bases, 7 bases remained unmatched. The CDR3 is CASSFTSGGTNEQFF. CDR3 coding DNA: TGTGCCAGCAGCTTTACTAGCGGGGGAACGAATGAGCAGTTCTTC.

CDR3 sequence reads: CASSFPRFSGRAQADTQYF. The DNA of the CDR3 is TGCGCCAGCAGTTTCCCCCGCTTTAGCGGGAGGGCCCAGGCAGATACGCAGTATTTT. This sequence joins TRBV5-1 and TRBJ2-3, with 11 bases identical to TRBD2. The germline gives CDR1 SGHRS, CDR2 YFSETQ. J gave up 4 bases and V 5 bases, and 18 bases lay outside the gene matches. The CDR3 covers 19 residues.

This clonotype is a singleton in its sample. The chain links TRBV6-5 to TRBJ2-5; D remains unclear. Trimming stripped 6 bases from V and 11 bases from J, with 13 bases between. CDR3 length: 11 amino acids. The germline CDR1 and CDR2 sequences are MNHEY and SVGAGI. CDR3 bases: TGTGCCAGCAGCCACGGACCGGAGCAGTACTTC. Amino acid sequence: CASSHGPEQYF.

On this clonotype itself: Germline is not matched at one junction end, which may reflect a read error. This sequence joins TRBV6-5 and TRBJ2-1, with 8 bases that match TRBD2. The V gene's germline CDR1 is MNHEY and CDR2 SVGAGI. The CDR3 runs 16 residues. The CDR3 region is CAGSYSDGRGYNEQFF. The CDR3 DNA follows: TGTGCCGGCAGTTACTCTGACGGGAGGGGGTACAATGAGCAGTTCTTC.

This clonotype is a singleton in its sample. The chain carries TRBV2 and TRBJ2-3; D possibly uses TRBD1 or TRBD2 (5 bases each). There are 14 residues in the CDR3. Trimming pared 11 bases from V and 5 bases from J, leaving 20 bases between. Germline CDR1 SNHLY, CDR2 FYNNEI. This CDR3 is CACLQVSGVDTQYF. The CDR3 region has the DNA TGTGCCTGTTTACAGGTGAGCGGCGTAGATACGCAGTATTTT.

This clonotype has only one observation. This may stem from a read error, because a much larger clone lies one nucleotide away. The chain couples TRBV29-1 to TRBJ1-5; perhaps TRBD1 as D (6 bases). CDR1 and CDR2 (germline): SQVTM, ANQGSEA. This CDR3 is 13 amino acids long. The CDR3 DNA is TGCAGCGTTGTGTCAGGGGCCAATCAGCCCCAGCGTTTT. This codes for CSVVSGANQPQRF.

The sample holds a few counts of this clonotype. This chain connects TRBV6-5 to TRBJ2-7, with 7 bases that match TRBD1. Germline V lookup: CDR1 MNHEY, CDR2 SVGAGI. V trimming: 8 bases; J trimming: 3 bases; junction bases outside the gene matches: 10. The CDR3 is made up of 14 amino acids. CDR3 nucleotide sequence: TGTGCCAGCCGCGCTGGGGACAGCTTCTACGAGCAGTACTTC. Its translation is CASRAGDSFYEQYF.

The genes are TRBV7-2 and TRBJ1-2; 8 positions match TRBD1. Germline-derived CDR1 and CDR2 are SGHTA and FQGNSA. This CDR3 is built from 16 residues. The junction had 10 bases not matched to a gene; V was cut back by 3 bases and J by 4 bases. The CDR3 spells CASSFQGAPTTYGYTF. The DNA of the CDR3 is TGTGCCAGCAGCTTTCAGGGGGCGCCCACCACCTATGGCTACACCTTC.

Details on this clonotype: A much larger clone sits a single nucleotide away, making a read error possible. The chain recombines TRBV7-9 with TRBJ2-1; the D is unclear. CDR1 and CDR2 (germline): SEHNR, FQNEAQ (reference sequence). This CDR3 is built from 12 residues. V was pared by 7 bases and J by 10 bases, with 14 bases between. The CDR3 DNA is TGTGCCAGCATCTTGAATTTGTACGAGCAGTTCTTC. Protein: CASILNLYEQFF.

This clonotype was seen only a few times. This could be a read error, since a much larger clone is one nucleotide away. This chain joins TRBV20-1 and TRBJ2-5; D is ambiguous. The J call may be in error: the DNA end matches TRBJ2-1 better. The CDR3 length is 12 residues. Germline lookup yields CDR1 DFQATT and CDR2 SNEGSKA (reference sequence). CDR3 in DNA: TGCAGTGCTGACGGGCATTTGGAGACCCAGTTCTTC. It yields the protein CSADGHLETQFF.

This clonotype was counted a few times. This chain connects TRBV5-1 to TRBJ2-1; 10 nucleotides agree with TRBD1. The CDR3 covers 15 residues. Germline-derived CDR1 and CDR2 are SGHRS and YFSETQ. J lost 7 bases, V lost 4 bases, and 8 bases had no gene match. The CDR3 nucleotides read TGCGCCAGCAGCGTAAGACAGGGGGCTGGGAATGAGCAGTTCTTC. Residues: CASSVRQGAGNEQFF.

The V and J genes are TRBV3-1 and TRBJ1-4, with D unclear. Germline V CDR1 and CDR2: LGHDT, YNNKEL (reference sequence). The CDR3 covers 15 residues. The V end lost 4 bases, the J end lost 2 bases, and 11 bases lay between the germline ends. In DNA form, the CDR3 reads TGTGCCAGCAGCCCTCTGGTGACTACTAATGAAAAACTGTTTTTT. Its protein product is CASSPLVTTNEKLFF.

This clonotype was seen more than once but under ten times. The J gene is TRBJ2-5, the V gene TRBV12-3 or TRBV12-4; no clear D gene. This CDR3 region has 15 residues. V lost 3 bases and J lost 1, with 12 bases in between. As DNA, the CDR3 is TGTGCCAGCAGTTTGACAAACGGATTCCAAGAGACCCAGTACTTC. This gives the protein CASSLTNGFQETQYF.

The chain combines TRBV14 with TRBJ1-1; D is unclear. V lost 0 bases and J lost 1, with 9 bases in between. Germline CDR1 reads SGHDN; CDR2 reads FVKESK. The CDR3 covers 15 residues. The CDR3 bases are TGTGCCAGCAGCCAAGAACACTTATCGAACACTGAAGCTTTCTTT. Amino acids: CASSQEHLSNTEAFF.

Details on this clonotype: A much larger clone differs from this one at a single base, so this may be a read error. This chain connects TRBV7-6 to TRBJ2-6; no firm D call. This CDR3 spans 15 amino acids. CDR1 is SGHVS and CDR2 is FNYEAQ in the germline V gene. V lost 7 bases and J lost 4, with 14 bases in between. CDR3 protein: CASNSPLGGANVLTF. CDR3 nucleotide sequence: TGTGCCAGCAACTCCCCCCTCGGCGGGGCCAACGTCCTGACTTTC. The entire variable domain, with the rest obtained from reference TRBV7-6 and TRBJ2-6, is as follows: GAGVSQSPRYKVTKRGQDVALRCDPISGHVSLYWYRQALGQGPEFLTYFNYEAQQDKSGLPNDRFSAERPEGSISTLTIQRTEQRDSAMYRCASNSPLGGANVLTFGAGSRLTVL.

This clonotype turned up a few times. The genes are TRBV6-2 or TRBV6-3 and TRBJ1-2, with TRBD1 matching 9 bases. Germline trimming cut 6 bases from V and 4 bases from J; bases unmatched to any gene: 6. The CDR3 is made up of 14 amino acids. The germline gives CDR1 MNHEY, CDR2 SVGEGT. Written as DNA, the CDR3 is TGTGCCAGCAGGATGACAGGGGGACCCTATGGCTACACCTTC. It encodes CASRMTGGPYGYTF.

There are many counts of this clonotype. The chain recombines TRBV7-6 with TRBJ2-1; 8 nucleotides agree with TRBD2. The CDR3 covers 15 residues. CDR1 and CDR2 from the germline V gene are SGHVS and FNYEAQ. V lost 3 bases to trimming and J lost 6 bases; unmatched junction nucleotides: 7. The CDR3 coding sequence is TGTGCCAGCAGCTTGAAATCGGGACTAGGCAATGAGCAGTTCTTC. Translated, it gives CASSLKSGLGNEQFF.

This clonotype occurred a few times. The CDR3 sequence: CASSSLRISSYNEQFF. In DNA form, the CDR3 reads TGTGCCAGCAGTTCCCTCCGGATAAGCTCCTACAATGAGCAGTTCTTC. The rearrangement uses TRBV6-2 or TRBV6-3 and TRBJ2-1, with unresolved D. Germline V lookup: CDR1 MNHEY, CDR2 SVGEGT. The CDR3 consists of 16 residues. The V end lost 4 bases, the J end lost 0 bases, and 13 bases lay between the germline ends.

This clonotype was recorded only once. At one boundary the junction diverges from the germline segment, which might be a read error. V is TRBV19 and J is TRBJ1-2, with 7 bases identical to TRBD1. CDR3 length equals 14 residues. Germline V gene data show CDR1 as LNHDA and CDR2 as SQIVND (reference sequence). CDR3 in amino acids: CASSIGGQMYGYTF. Here the CDR3 DNA reads TGCGCCAGTAGTATTGGGGGACAGATGTATGGCTACACCTTC. The full variable domain, with the rest looked up from reference TRBV19 and TRBJ1-2, is DGGITQSPKYLFRKEGQNVTLSCEQNLNHDAMYWYRQDPGQGLRLIYYSQIVNDFQKGDIAEGYSVSREKKESFPLTVTSAQKNPTAFYLCASSIGGQMYGYTFGSGTRLTVV.

V gene TRBV3-1 combines with J gene TRBJ2-1, with D unclear. The ends were cut back, 1 base at V and 6 bases at J, with 10 bases in the middle. The CDR3 runs 14 residues. CDR1 LGHDT and CDR2 YNNKEL come from the germline V gene (reference sequence). As DNA, the CDR3 is TGTGCCAGCAGCCAAGTCGTCCGGAGCAATGAGCAGTTCTTC. Translated: CASSQVVRSNEQFF.

This clonotype turned up a few times. The chain recombines TRBV12-3 or TRBV12-4 with TRBJ1-2, with 8 bases lining up with TRBD1. This CDR3 region has 15 residues. V shed 2 bases, J shed 6 bases, and the junction held 8 bases outside the gene matches. In DNA form, the CDR3 reads TGTGCCAGCAGTTTAAGCCAGGGGGCAAAAGATGGCTACACCTTC. As protein: CASSLSQGAKDGYTF.

This clonotype has ten or more counts. The chain couples TRBV3-1 to TRBJ2-5; TRBD2 agrees at 9 bases. The CDR3 has 15 amino acids. Per germline, CDR1 LGHDT and CDR2 YNNKEL (reference sequence). With V trimmed by 5 bases and J by 6 bases, 10 bases remained unmatched. This chain's CDR3 is CASSSRGAGGKTQYF. The CDR3 region has the DNA TGTGCCAGCAGCTCCCGGGGAGCGGGGGGTAAGACCCAGTACTTC.

V is TRBV4-1 and J is TRBJ2-1, with D tentatively TRBD2 (6 bases). The CDR3 has 15 residues. Germline V gene data show CDR1 as MGHRA and CDR2 as YSYEKL. The V gene lost 1 base and the J gene lost 8 bases, with 15 bases spanning the gap. This CDR3 reads CASSQAGTRGYEQFF. The CDR3 DNA reads as TGCGCCAGCAGCCAAGCCGGGACTCGTGGGTATGAGCAGTTCTTC.

This clonotype was counted a single time. One end of the junction does not line up with germline, which may come from a read error. V usage is TRBV29-1 and J usage is TRBJ2-5; 11 bases map to TRBD2. Germline lookup yields CDR1 SQVTM and CDR2 ANQGSEA. The CDR3 runs 15 residues. This CDR3 reads CSGRIAGGPGEAQYF. The CDR3 nucleotides read TGCAGCGGGCGCATAGCGGGAGGGCCGGGGGAGGCCCAGTATTTC.

V is TRBV28 and J is TRBJ1-4; a weak D match, TRBD1 (6 bases). CDR3 length: 15 residues. V was pared by 2 bases and J by 8 bases, with 15 bases between. Germline values: CDR1 MDHEN, CDR2 SYDVKM. Written as DNA, the CDR3 is TGTGCCAGCAGTTTAGGGGGGCGAATAAGGGAAAAACTGTTTTTT. Translated, it gives CASSLGGRIREKLFF.

This clonotype was seen only once. At one of its ends the junction is not consistent with the germline gene, which may arise from a read error. V and J are TRBV14 and TRBJ2-1; 10 bases fit TRBD2. Germline V CDR1 and CDR2: SGHDN, FVKESK. The CDR3 totals 18 residues. The CDR3: CTSSRDSATSGIYNEQFF. CDR3 in DNA: TGTACCAGCAGCCGCGACAGTGCAACTAGCGGGATTTACAATGAGCAGTTCTTC.

Regarding this clonotype: A much bigger clone sits one base away, suggesting this may be a read error. V and J are TRBV10-3 and TRBJ2-3; possible D gene TRBD2, 5 bases. This CDR3 comprises 13 residues. Germline V lookup: CDR1 ENHRY, CDR2 SYGVKD. The ends were cut back, 4 bases at V and 4 bases at J, with 9 bases in the middle. DNA of the CDR3: TGTGCCATCAGTGCGTCGGAGGCAGATACGCAGTATTTT. Its translation is CAISASEADTQYF.

This clonotype appeared a single time. The chain uses TRBV7-2 and TRBJ2-1, with TRBD2 matching over 9 bases. CDR1 and CDR2 (germline): SGHTA, FQGNSA. This CDR3 contains 18 residues. The V gene end was trimmed by 4 bases and the J gene end by 4 bases; junction bases not matched to a gene: 14. CDR3 region: CASSSFVGLAGIYNEQFF. The CDR3 DNA reads TGTGCCAGCAGCTCGTTTGTCGGGCTAGCGGGGATATACAATGAGCAGTTCTTC.

This clonotype was detected a few times. The J gene is TRBJ2-1, the V gene TRBV18, with 10 bases that match TRBD2. The germline V gene has CDR1 KGHSH and CDR2 LQKENI. The CDR3 covers 16 residues. Trimming took 5 bases from V and 7 from J; bases not matched to a gene: 11. CDR3 DNA: TGTGCCAGCTCAGTTCAAGCGGGAGGGAGAAATAATGAGCAGTTCTTC. It translates to CASSVQAGGRNNEQFF.

The chain combines TRBV10-3 with TRBJ2-1, with 10 bases that match TRBD2. The CDR3 totals 14 residues. V was clipped by 6 bases and J by 7 bases; unmatched bases: 6. Germline CDR1 reads ENHRY; CDR2 reads SYGVKD. Here the CDR3 DNA reads TGTGCCATCAGAGGGACTAGCGTGAGTAATGAGCAGTTCTTC. Encoded protein: CAIRGTSVSNEQFF.